These T cell receptor beta chains were read from a single sample in a study of sequential checkpoint blockade in melanoma. The method was immunoSEQ multiplex PCR; TCRdb's version includes in-frame clones alone and lacks a portion of them. The table records about 5,000 clones, about 26% of them present only once. The material was tumor tissue (inferred from file names), obtained from a patient given nivolumab and ipilimumab in sequence. Receptors were obtained from a human donor with melanoma. Both conserved end residues are part of each CDR3. The D gene is left open where the match is weak. The size entry is marked missing in some rows and otherwise reads once, few, many or a size class.

D gene	clone size	J gene	V gene	CDR3 protein	CDR3 DNA
NA	NA	TRBJ1-2	TRBV6-8	CASSRTNYGYTF	TGTGCCAGCAGTCGGACAAACTATGGCTACACCTTC
NA	NA	TRBJ1-5	TRBV6-8	CASSYGGSNQPQHF	TGTGCCAGCAGTTATGGGGGTAGCAATCAGCCCCAGCATTTT
TRBD1	once	TRBJ2-3	TRBV23-1	CASSQTRTGESTDTQYF	TGCGCCAGCAGTCAAACCCGGACAGGGGAGAGCACAGATACGCAGTATTTT
NA	many	TRBJ1-2	TRBV9	CASSKEGRRLDYGYTF	TGTGCCAGCAGCAAAGAGGGACGGAGGTTAGACTATGGCTACACCTTC
TRBD2	NA	TRBJ2-1	TRBV29-1	CSGITSGPYNEQFF	TGCAGCGGCATAACTAGCGGACCCTACAATGAGCAGTTCTTC
NA	NA	TRBJ2-5	TRBV29-1	CSVVGGRGGETQYF	TGCAGCGTTGTCGGGGGGCGCGGTGGAGAGACCCAGTACTTC
NA	NA	TRBJ2-2	TRBV12-5	CASNHPRGLSGELFF	TGTGCCAGCAACCATCCCCGGGGGCTTAGCGGGGAGCTGTTTTTT
NA	few	TRBJ2-2	TRBV28	CASSPTLTGELFF	TGTGCCAGCAGTCCGACCCTCACCGGGGAGCTGTTTTTT
TRBD1	NA	TRBJ2-7	TRBV19	CASTGDRGYEQYF	TGTGCCAGTACGGGGGACAGGGGATACGAGCAGTACTTC
NA	few	TRBJ2-7	TRBV9	CASSVRVESYEQYF	TGTGCCAGCAGCGTAAGGGTGGAGTCCTACGAGCAGTACTTC
NA	many	TRBJ2-2	TRBV11-3	CASSLGDVRARNTGELFF	TGTGCCAGCAGCTTAGGGGATGTGAGGGCCAGGAACACCGGGGAGCTGTTTTTT
TRBD2	NA	TRBJ2-1	TRBV5-1	CASSLGAVASGSDEQFF	TGCGCCAGCAGCTTGGGGGCGGTGGCTAGCGGGAGCGATGAGCAGTTCTTC
TRBD1	many	TRBJ1-1	TRBV11-3	CASSSRQGAVSTEAFF	TGTGCCAGCAGCTCCCGACAGGGGGCGGTGAGCACTGAAGCTTTCTTT
NA	NA	TRBJ2-5	TRBV28	CASSLSREFRETQYF	TGTGCCAGCAGTTTGTCTAGGGAATTCCGTGAGACCCAGTACTTC
NA	few	TRBJ2-7	TRBV12-5	CASTPRVGYEQYF	TGTGCCAGTACCCCCAGGGTCGGGTACGAGCAGTACTTC
TRBD2	few	TRBJ2-5	TRBV6-8	CASNSGSGETQYF	TGTGCCTCGAATAGCGGGTCAGGCGAGACCCAGTACTTC
NA	many	TRBJ2-7	TRBV7-6	CASSLVGGGGRSYEQYF	TGTGCCAGCAGCTTGGTCGGGGGCGGAGGGCGTTCCTACGAGCAGTACTTC
TRBD2	few	TRBJ2-1	TRBV11-3	CASSPTSGSGNEQFF	TGTGCCAGCAGTCCAACTAGCGGGAGTGGCAATGAGCAGTTCTTC
TRBD1	large	TRBJ2-2	TRBV28	CASSLSSGTDTGELFF	TGTGCCAGCAGTTTATCCTCCGGGACAGATACCGGGGAGCTGTTTTTT
TRBD1	NA	TRBJ2-7	TRBV10-1	CASSLGTEGSGEQYF	TGCGCCAGCAGTTTAGGGACAGAAGGATCTGGCGAGCAGTACTTC
NA	few	TRBJ2-1	TRBV30	CAWSSTLSNEQFF	TGTGCCTGGAGTTCTACCCTGAGCAATGAGCAGTTCTTC
TRBD1	NA	TRBJ1-5	TRBV27	CASSGAWTGTNQPQHF	TGTGCCAGCAGTGGCGCTTGGACAGGGACCAATCAGCCCCAGCATTTT
TRBD2	many	TRBJ2-1	TRBV11-3	CASSLPGLGSYNEQFF	TGTGCCAGCAGCCTCCCCGGACTAGGCTCCTACAATGAGCAGTTCTTC
NA	many	TRBJ2-7	TRBV11-3	CASSLGPNNYEQYF	TGTGCCAGCAGCTTAGGGCCGAACAACTACGAGCAGTACTTC
TRBD2	NA	TRBJ2-1	TRBV19	CASSITLAGGLSSYNEQFF	TGTGCCAGTAGTATAACGCTAGCGGGAGGGCTAAGCTCCTACAATGAGCAGTTCTTC
NA	few	TRBJ1-4	TRBV6-8	CASSSRGAGNEKLFF	TGTGCCAGCAGTTCGCGGGGGGCGGGTAATGAAAAACTGTTTTTT
NA	NA	TRBJ1-5	TRBV9	CASSTEDSSNQPQHF	TGTGCCAGCAGTACAGAGGACTCGAGCAATCAGCCCCAGCATTTT
NA	few	TRBJ1-4	TRBV28	CASSLPGQTFEKLFF	TGTGCCAGCAGCCTCCCGGGACAAACCTTTGAAAAACTGTTTTTT
TRBD2	many	TRBJ2-3	TRBV6-8	CASSRREGTDTQYF	TGTGCCAGCAGTCGGCGGGAGGGTACAGATACGCAGTATTTT
NA	NA	TRBJ2-2	TRBV28	CASSPPVRLGTGELFF	TGTGCCAGCAGTCCGCCGGTGCGATTGGGCACCGGGGAGCTGTTTTTT